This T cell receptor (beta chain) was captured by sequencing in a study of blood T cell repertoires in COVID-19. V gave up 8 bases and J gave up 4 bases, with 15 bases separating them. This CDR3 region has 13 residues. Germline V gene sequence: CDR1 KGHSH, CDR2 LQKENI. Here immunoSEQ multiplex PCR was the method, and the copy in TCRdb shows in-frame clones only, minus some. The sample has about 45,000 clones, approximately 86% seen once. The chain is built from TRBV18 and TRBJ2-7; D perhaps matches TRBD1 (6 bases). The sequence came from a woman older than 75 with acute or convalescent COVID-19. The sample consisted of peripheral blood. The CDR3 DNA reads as TGTGCCAGCCTTAGAGACCAGGGGTACGAGCAGTACTTC. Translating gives CASLRDQGYEQYF.